The rows below give T cell receptor beta chains drawn from one sample of a study of cytomegalovirus exposure and HLA in healthy donors. Clones were sequenced by immunoSEQ multiplex PCR, and TCRdb holds only the in-frame ones, with some missing. This sample has tens of thousands of clones; nearly 85% occur once, and the top ten carry roughly 1.5%. Sequencing was carried out using PBMCs. Source of these receptors: a man aged 25-45 years in good health and CMV-seronegative. CDR3s leave out the opening cysteine and the closing phenylalanine or tryptophan. Fields, in order: D gene, J gene, V gene, CDR3 protein. A D gene is named only where the DNA matches it firmly.

NA TRBJ1-1 TRBV5-1 ASSLAGMMNTEAF
NA TRBJ2-3 TRBV6-1 ASRTGQLYTDTQY
TRBD2 TRBJ2-3 TRBV7-2 ASSRGFQLAGTQTDTQY
TRBD1 TRBJ2-7 TRBV4-3 ASSHSGTGESYEQY
TRBD2 TRBJ2-5 TRBV14 ASSRPGRVPETQY
TRBD2 TRBJ2-2 TRBV9 ASSGRTSGGAGELF
TRBD2 TRBJ2-1 TRBV27 ASSTTRTSGRYEQF
TRBD2 TRBJ2-5 TRBV10-1 ARNKGLAGQETQY
NA TRBJ2-1 TRBV19 ASSTPGTSSSYNEQF
TRBD2 TRBJ2-3 TRBV4-1 ASSQARAGEVTDTQY
TRBD1 TRBJ2-3 TRBV7-6 ASSERTGDSHTDTQY
NA TRBJ2-7 TRBV5-1 ASRTTYTTYEQY
NA TRBJ2-1 TRBV5-1 ASSTGENYNEQF
NA TRBJ2-1 TRBV4-3 ASSHVSGLSSYNEQF
TRBD2 TRBJ2-7 TRBV7-9 ASSQIGTGGYEQY
TRBD1 TRBJ1-5 TRBV6-5 ASSRTGYQPQH
NA TRBJ1-1 TRBV11-2 ASRRGDGGGGAF
NA TRBJ2-1 TRBV6-5 ASSYTGSAYNEQF
NA TRBJ2-1 TRBV7-2 ASSNRQDYNEQF
TRBD1 TRBJ2-1 TRBV5-1 ASRNLAQGAVEQF
TRBD2 TRBJ2-1 TRBV2 ASSDSPGLAGGFIRNEQF
TRBD1 TRBJ1-5 TRBV28 ASRAGQEDQPQH
NA TRBJ1-2 TRBV7-2 ASSVGTFSDGYT
TRBD1 TRBJ2-3 TRBV12-5 VSGTTTGDPYTDTQY
NA TRBJ1-6 TRBV7-2 ASSLWQEPYNSPLH
NA TRBJ2-5 TRBV28 ASSFGGPGTQY
TRBD2 TRBJ2-2 TRBV6-5 ASRRLAGGVGELF
TRBD1 NA TRBV6-5 ASSRTRDRAYEQY
TRBD1 TRBJ2-1 TRBV5-1 ASSLTEDRGFFNEQF
NA TRBJ1-6 TRBV2 ASSGLGGGNSPLH
TRBD2 TRBJ2-1 TRBV4-2 ASSQAPLRTSGRASSYNEQF
TRBD1 TRBJ2-3 TRBV6-1 ASSEMDRGSDTQY
TRBD1 TRBJ2-3 TRBV4-3 ASSPMRGQGQDTQY
NA TRBJ1-5 TRBV15 ATSSLGSNQPQH
NA TRBJ1-4 TRBV5-1 ASSLGGLDEKLF
TRBD1 TRBJ2-7 TRBV30 AWRKIGQGITYEQY
NA TRBJ1-5 TRBV18 ASSTETGGEQPQH
NA TRBJ1-1 TRBV5-5 ASSGKGMNTEAF
NA TRBJ2-1 TRBV10-2 ASSDGGSGYNEQF
NA TRBJ2-1 TRBV6-5 ASNSGREQF
TRBD2 TRBJ2-1 TRBV7-8 ASSSRATSGRSYNEQF
NA TRBJ1-2 TRBV28 ASSSSTQNYGYT
NA TRBJ1-1 TRBV5-6 ASSRLGGVFTEAF
NA TRBJ2-1 TRBV6-5 ASSRNRVEQF
NA TRBJ1-2 TRBV25-1 ASSDSGGRTYGYT
TRBD1 TRBJ1-6 TRBV7-2 ASSLEVVRGTVDSPLH
NA TRBJ2-3 TRBV7-9 ASSFPLADTQY
NA TRBJ1-1 TRBV28 ASSLVQGGTEAF
TRBD1 TRBJ1-3 TRBV18 ASSPGTGDSGNTIY
NA TRBJ2-1 TRBV19 ASKPRGKLEYDEQF
NA TRBJ2-3 TRBV4-3 ASSQNGGPTDTQY
NA TRBJ1-1 TRBV7-8 ASSLRRTQNTEAF
TRBD1 TRBJ2-2 TRBV5-1 ASGPETGGLWAGELF
TRBD1 TRBJ1-2 TRBV6-5 ASSAQGGSYGYT
TRBD1 TRBJ2-2 TRBV29-1 SGGRGQGAGELF
NA TRBJ1-5 TRBV7-9 ASSLGGGRSNQPQH
TRBD2 TRBJ2-3 TRBV5-1 ASSPGLGSADTQY
NA TRBJ2-3 TRBV19 ASSNRLRALTDTQY